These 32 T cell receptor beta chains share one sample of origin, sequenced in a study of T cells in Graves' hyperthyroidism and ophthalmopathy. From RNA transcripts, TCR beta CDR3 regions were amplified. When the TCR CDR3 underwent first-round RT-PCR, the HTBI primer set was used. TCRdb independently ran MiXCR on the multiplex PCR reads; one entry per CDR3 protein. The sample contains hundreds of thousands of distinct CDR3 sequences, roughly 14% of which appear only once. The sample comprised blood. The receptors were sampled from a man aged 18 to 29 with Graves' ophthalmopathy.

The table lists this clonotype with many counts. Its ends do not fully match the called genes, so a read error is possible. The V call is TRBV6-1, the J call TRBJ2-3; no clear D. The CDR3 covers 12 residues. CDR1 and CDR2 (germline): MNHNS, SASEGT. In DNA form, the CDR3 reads TGCGCCAGCAGTGAGTCTGCTGATACGCAGTATTTT. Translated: CASSESADTQYF.

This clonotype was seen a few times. The CDR3 bases are TGCAGTGTGCGCCGGGCCCAGAGCACCGGGGAGCTGTTTTTT. This encodes CSVRRAQSTGELFF. J is TRBJ2-2 and V is TRBV20-1; the D is unclear. Germline CDR1 is DFQATT and CDR2 is SNEGSKA (reference sequence). This CDR3 comprises 14 residues. With 7 bases removed from V and 4 bases from J, the gap between germline ends came to 16 bases.

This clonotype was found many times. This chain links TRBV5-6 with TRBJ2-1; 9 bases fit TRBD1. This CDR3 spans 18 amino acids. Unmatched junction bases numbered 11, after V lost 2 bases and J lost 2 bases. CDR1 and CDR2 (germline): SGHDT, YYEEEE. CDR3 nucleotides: TGTGCCAGCAGCTTAGGTCCCTTAGGACAGGGGACCTACAATGAGCAGTTCTTC. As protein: CASSLGPLGQGTYNEQFF.

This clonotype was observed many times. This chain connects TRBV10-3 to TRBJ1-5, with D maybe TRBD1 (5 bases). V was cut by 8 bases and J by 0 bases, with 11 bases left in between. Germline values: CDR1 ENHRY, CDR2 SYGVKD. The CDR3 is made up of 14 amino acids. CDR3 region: CAIGREDSNQPQHF. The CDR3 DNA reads TGTGCCATCGGCAGGGAGGATAGCAATCAGCCCCAGCATTTT.

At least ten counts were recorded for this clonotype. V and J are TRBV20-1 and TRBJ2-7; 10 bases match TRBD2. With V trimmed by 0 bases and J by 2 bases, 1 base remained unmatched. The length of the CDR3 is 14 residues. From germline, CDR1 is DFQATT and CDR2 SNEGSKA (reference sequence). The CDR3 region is CSARDTSGAYEQYF. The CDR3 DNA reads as TGCAGTGCTAGAGACACTAGCGGGGCCTACGAGCAGTACTTC.

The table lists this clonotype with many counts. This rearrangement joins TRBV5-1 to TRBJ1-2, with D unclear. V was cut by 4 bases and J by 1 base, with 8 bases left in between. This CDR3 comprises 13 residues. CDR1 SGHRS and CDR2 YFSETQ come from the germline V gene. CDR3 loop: CASSSWGNYGYTF. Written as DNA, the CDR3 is TGCGCCAGCAGCAGCTGGGGTAACTATGGCTACACCTTC.

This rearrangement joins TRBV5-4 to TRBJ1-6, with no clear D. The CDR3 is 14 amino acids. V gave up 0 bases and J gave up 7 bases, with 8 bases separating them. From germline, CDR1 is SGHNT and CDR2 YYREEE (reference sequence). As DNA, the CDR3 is TGTGCCAGCAGCTTGGTCCTGCAGAATTCACCCCTCCACTTT. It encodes CASSLVLQNSPLHF.

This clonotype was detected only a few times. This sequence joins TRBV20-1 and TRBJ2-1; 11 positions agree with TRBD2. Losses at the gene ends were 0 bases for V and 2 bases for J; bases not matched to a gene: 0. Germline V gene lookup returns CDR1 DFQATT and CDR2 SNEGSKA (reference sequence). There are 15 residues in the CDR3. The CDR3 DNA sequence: TGCAGTGCTAGAGAACTAGCGGGGGCCTACAATGAGCAGTTCTTC. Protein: CSARELAGAYNEQFF.

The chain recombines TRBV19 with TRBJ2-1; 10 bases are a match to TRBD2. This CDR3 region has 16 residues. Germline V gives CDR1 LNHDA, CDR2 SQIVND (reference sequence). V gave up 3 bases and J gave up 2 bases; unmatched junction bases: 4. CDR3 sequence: CASSISGRAPYNEQFF. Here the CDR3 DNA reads TGTGCCAGTAGTATCAGCGGGAGGGCCCCCTACAATGAGCAGTTCTTC.

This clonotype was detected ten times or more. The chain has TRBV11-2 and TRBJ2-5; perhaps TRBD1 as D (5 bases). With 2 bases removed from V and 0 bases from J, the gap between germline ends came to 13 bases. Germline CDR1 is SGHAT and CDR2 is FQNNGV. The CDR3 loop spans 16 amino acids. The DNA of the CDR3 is TGTGCCAGCAGCTTATGGCCAGGGCAGTACCAAGAGACCCAGTACTTC. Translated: CASSLWPGQYQETQYF.

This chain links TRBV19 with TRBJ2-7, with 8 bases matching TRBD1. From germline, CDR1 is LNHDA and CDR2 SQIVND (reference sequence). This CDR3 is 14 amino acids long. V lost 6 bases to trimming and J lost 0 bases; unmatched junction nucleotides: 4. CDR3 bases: TGTGCCAGTAGCAGGGACAGGTCCTCCTACGAGCAGTACTTC. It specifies CASSRDRSSYEQYF.

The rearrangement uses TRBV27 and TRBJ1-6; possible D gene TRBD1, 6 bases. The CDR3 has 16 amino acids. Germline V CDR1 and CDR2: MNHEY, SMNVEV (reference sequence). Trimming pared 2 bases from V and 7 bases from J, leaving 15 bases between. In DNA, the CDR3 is TGTGCCAGCAGTTTAAGAGGGACATACCCCAATTCACCCCTCCACTTT. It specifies CASSLRGTYPNSPLHF.

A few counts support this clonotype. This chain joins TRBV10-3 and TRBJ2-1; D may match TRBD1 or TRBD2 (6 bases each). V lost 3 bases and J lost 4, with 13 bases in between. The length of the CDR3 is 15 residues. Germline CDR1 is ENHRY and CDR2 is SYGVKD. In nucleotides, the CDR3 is TGTGCCATCAGTGATAGGGGGGACCTATACAATGAGCAGTTCTTC. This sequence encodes CAISDRGDLYNEQFF.

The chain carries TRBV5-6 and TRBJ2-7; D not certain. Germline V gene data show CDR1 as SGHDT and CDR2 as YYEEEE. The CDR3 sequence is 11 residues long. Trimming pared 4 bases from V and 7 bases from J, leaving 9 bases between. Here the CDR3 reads CASSESEEQYF. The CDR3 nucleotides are TGTGCCAGCAGCGAAAGTGAGGAGCAGTACTTC.

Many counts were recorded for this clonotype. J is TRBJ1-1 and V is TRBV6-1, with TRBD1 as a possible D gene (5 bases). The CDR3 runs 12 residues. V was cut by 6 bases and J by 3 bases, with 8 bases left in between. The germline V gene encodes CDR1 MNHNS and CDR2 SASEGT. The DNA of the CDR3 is TGTGCCAGCAGGGGACCCGACACTGAAGCTTTCTTT. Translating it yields CASRGPDTEAFF.

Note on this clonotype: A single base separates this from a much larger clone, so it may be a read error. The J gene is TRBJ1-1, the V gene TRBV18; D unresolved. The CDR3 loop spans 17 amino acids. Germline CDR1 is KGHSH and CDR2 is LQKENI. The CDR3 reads CVSSPQLGRQENTEAFF. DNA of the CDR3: TGTGTCAGCTCACCGCAGTTAGGACGCCAGGAAAACACTGAAGCTTTCTTT. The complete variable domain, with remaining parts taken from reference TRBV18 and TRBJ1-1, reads NAGVMQNPRHLVRRRGQEARLRCSPMKGHSHVYWYRQLPEEGLKFMVYLQKENIIDESGMPKERFSAEFPKEGPSILRIQQVVRGDSAAYFCVSSPQLGRQENTEAFFGQGTRLTVV.

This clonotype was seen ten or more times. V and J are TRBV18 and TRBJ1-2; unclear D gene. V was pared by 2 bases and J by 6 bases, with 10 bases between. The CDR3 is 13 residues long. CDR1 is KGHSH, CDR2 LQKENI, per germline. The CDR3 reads CASSPVGGNGYTF. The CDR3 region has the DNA TGTGCCAGCTCACCAGTTGGCGGGAATGGCTACACCTTC. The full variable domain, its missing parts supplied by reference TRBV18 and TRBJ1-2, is NAGVMQNPRHLVRRRGQEARLRCSPMKGHSHVYWYRQLPEEGLKFMVYLQKENIIDESGMPKERFSAEFPKEGPSILRIQQVVRGDSAAYFCASSPVGGNGYTFGSGTRLTVV.

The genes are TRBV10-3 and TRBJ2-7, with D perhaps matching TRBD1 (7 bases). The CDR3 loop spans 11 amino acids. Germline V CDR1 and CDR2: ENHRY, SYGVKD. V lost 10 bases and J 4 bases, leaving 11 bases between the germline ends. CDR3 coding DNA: TGTGCCAGCGGGACAGTTTACGAGCAGTACTTC. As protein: CASGTVYEQYF.

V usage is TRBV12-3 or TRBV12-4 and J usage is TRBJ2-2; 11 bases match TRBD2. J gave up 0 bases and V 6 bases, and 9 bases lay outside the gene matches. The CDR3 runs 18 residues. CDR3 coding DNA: TGTGCCAGCAGAAAGGCTAGCGGGGGGCCTTCGAACACCGGGGAGCTGTTTTTT. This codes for CASRKASGGPSNTGELFF.

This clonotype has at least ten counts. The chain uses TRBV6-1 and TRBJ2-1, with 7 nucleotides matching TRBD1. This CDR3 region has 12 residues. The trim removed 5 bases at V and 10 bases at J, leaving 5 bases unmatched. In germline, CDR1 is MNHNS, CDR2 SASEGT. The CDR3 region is CASSKSTGEQFF. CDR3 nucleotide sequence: TGTGCCAGCAGTAAATCGACAGGGGAGCAGTTCTTC.

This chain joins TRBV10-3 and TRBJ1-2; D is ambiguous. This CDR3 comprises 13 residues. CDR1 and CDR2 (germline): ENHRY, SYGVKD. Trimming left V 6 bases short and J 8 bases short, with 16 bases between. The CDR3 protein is CAIRGSVAEGYTF. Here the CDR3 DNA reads TGTGCCATCAGAGGGTCCGTGGCGGAAGGCTACACCTTC.

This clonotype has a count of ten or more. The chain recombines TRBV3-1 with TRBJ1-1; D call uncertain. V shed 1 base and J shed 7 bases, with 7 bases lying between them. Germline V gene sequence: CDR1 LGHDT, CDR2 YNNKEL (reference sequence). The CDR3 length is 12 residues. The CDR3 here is CASSQVDLEAFF. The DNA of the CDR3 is TGTGCCAGCAGCCAAGTTGATCTTGAAGCTTTCTTT.

CDR3 protein: CASSGTSGSDEQFF. The CDR3 nucleotides are TGTGCCAGCAGCGGGACTAGCGGGAGTGATGAGCAGTTCTTC. The chain combines TRBV9 with TRBJ2-1; 13 nucleotides align to TRBD2. V gave up 3 bases and J gave up 8 bases; unmatched junction bases: 2. CDR1 is SGDLS, CDR2 YYNGEE, per germline. CDR3 length: 14 amino acids.

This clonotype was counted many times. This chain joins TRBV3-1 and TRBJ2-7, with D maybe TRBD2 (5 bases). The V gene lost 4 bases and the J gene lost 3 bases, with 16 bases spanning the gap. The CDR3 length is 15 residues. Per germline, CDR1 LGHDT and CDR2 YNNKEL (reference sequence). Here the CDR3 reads CASSPRRLAYYEQYF. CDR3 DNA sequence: TGTGCCAGCAGCCCTAGGCGTCTAGCTTACTACGAGCAGTACTTC.

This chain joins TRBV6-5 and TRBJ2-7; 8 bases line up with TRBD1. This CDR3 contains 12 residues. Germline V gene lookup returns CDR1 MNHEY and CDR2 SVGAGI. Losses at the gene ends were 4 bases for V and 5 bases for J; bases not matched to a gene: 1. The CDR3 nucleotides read TGTGCCAGCAGTTGGACAGGGAACGAGCAGTACTTC. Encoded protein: CASSWTGNEQYF.

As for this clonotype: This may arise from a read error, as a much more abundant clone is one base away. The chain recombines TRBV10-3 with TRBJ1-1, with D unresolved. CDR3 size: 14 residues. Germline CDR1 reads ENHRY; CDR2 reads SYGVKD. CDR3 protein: CTISEASTGQKAFF. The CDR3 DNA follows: TGTACCATCAGTGAGGCCAGTACCGGGCAGAAGGCTTTCTTT.

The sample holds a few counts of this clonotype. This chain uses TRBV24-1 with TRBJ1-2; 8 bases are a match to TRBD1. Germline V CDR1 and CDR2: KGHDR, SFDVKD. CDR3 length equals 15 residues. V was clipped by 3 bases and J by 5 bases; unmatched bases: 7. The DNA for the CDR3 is TGTGCCACCAGTGATCCCCGGACAGGGAGGTATGGCTACACCTTC. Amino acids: CATSDPRTGRYGYTF.

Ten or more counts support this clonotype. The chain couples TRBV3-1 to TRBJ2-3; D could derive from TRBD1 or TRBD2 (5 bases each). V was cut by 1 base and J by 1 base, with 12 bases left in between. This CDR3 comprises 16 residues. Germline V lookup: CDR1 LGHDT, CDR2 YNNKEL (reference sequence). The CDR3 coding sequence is TGTGCCAGCAGCCAAGGAGATGGGGGTCGCACAGATACGCAGTATTTT. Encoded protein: CASSQGDGGRTDTQYF.

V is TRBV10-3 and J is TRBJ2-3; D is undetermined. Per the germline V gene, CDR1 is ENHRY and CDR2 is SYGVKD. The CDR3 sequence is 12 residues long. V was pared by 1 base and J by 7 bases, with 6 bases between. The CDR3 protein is CAISELSYTQYF. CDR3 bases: TGTGCCATCAGTGAGTTATCTTATACGCAGTATTTT.

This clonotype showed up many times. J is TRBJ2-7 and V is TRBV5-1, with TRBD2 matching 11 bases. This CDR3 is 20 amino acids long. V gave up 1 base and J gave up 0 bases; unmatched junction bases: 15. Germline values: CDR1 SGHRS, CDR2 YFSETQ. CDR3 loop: CASSLFILASGGPLSYEQYF. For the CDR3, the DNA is TGCGCCAGCAGCTTGTTCATTCTGGCTAGCGGGGGGCCCCTCTCCTACGAGCAGTACTTC.

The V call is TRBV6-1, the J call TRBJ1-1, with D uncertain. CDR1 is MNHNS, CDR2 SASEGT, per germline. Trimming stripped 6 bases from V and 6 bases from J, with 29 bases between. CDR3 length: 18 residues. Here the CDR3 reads CASSLREGISRAFSEAFF. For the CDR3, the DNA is TGTGCCAGCAGCCTACGGGAGGGCATCTCTCGAGCCTTCTCTGAAGCTTTCTTT.

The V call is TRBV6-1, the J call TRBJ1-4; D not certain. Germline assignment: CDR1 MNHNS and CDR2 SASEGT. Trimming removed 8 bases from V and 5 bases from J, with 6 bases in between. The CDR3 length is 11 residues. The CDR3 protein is CASLLNEKLFF. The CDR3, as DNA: TGTGCCAGCCTGTTGAATGAAAAACTGTTTTTT.